The subject of this entry is one TCR beta chain. Other DNA sequences from this sample encode an identical CDR3 as well. This sample is part of a study of blood T cell repertoires in COVID-19. As for the study in general: Samples of COVID-19 (acute and convalescent) were obtained from the United States, Italy and Spain. In each case, the material was cDNA or gDNA derived from T cells, B-cell-depleted T cells, or PBMCs.

As originally analysed: Reference gene primer amplification gave nucleated cell count estimates. Libraries were prepared by immunoSEQ multiplex PCR; TCRdb keeps only in-frame clonotypes and omits some of them. Clone size and V and J calls were adopted from that table, with D and trimming inferred from the DNA. The data contain some 250,000 clones, 88% of them singletons. The CDR3 has 14 residues. CDR1 SGHTA and CDR2 FQGNSA come from the germline V gene. V gave up 5 bases and J gave up 2 bases, with 10 bases separating them. The source material was peripheral blood. The receptor was isolated from a woman aged 35 to 49 who had recovered from COVID-19. The gene calls are TRBV7-2 and TRBJ1-5; D not certain. The CDR3 protein is CASSPSGGNQPQHF. DNA of the CDR3: TGTGCCAGCAGCCCCTCGGGTGGCAATCAGCCCCAGCATTTT.